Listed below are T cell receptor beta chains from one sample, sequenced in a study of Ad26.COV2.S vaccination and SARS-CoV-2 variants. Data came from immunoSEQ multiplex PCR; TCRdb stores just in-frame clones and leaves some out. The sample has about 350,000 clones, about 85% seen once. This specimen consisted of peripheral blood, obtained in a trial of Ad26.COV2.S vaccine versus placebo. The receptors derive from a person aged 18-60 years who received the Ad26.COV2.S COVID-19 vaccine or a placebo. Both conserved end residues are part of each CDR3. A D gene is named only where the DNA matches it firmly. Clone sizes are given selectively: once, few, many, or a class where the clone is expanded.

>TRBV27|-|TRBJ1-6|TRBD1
CASSSDRGSSSYNSPLHF
TGTGCCAGCAGTTCCGACAGGGGGAGTAGCTCCTATAATTCACCCCTCCACTTT
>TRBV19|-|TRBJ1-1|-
CASTEDYTEAFF
TGTGCCAGTACCGAAGATTACACTGAAGCTTTCTTT
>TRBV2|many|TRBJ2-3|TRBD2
CASSAGLAGERQYF
TGTGCCAGCAGTGCGGGACTAGCGGGAGAAAGGCAGTATTTT
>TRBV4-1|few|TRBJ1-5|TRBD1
CASSSRTGGIPQHF
TGCGCCAGCAGCTCGCGGACAGGGGGCATACCCCAGCATTTT
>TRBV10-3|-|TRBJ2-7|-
CAISRKSTVGSYEQYF
TGTGCCATCAGTAGGAAGTCTACAGTCGGATCCTACGAGCAGTACTTC
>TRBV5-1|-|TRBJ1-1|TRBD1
CASSATGGSAEAFF
TGCGCCAGCAGCGCTACAGGGGGATCGGCTGAAGCTTTCTTT
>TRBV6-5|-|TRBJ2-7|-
CASSYSTAYEQYF
TGTGCCAGCAGTTACTCGACAGCCTACGAGCAGTACTTC
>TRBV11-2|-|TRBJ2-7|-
CASSLDRGVEQYF
TGTGCCAGCAGCTTAGATCGTGGCGTGGAGCAGTACTTC
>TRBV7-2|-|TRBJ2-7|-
CASSLRYEQYF
TGTGCCAGCAGCTTGCGTTACGAGCAGTACTTC
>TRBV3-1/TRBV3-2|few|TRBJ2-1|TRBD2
CASNGTSGRYNEQFF
TGTGCCAGCAACGGGACTAGCGGACGCTACAATGAGCAGTTCTTC
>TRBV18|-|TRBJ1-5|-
CASSPHIDQPQHF
TGTGCCAGCTCACCCCATATAGATCAGCCCCAGCATTTT
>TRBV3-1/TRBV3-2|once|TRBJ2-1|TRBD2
CASSSGLAGRSSYNEQFF
TGTGCCAGCAGCTCCGGACTAGCGGGACGTTCCTCCTACAATGAGCAGTTCTTC
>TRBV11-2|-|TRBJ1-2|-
CASSLSQFNPGGYTF
TGTGCCAGCAGTCTCAGCCAGTTTAACCCCGGCGGCTACACCTTC
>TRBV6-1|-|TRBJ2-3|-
CASSEGMPDTQYF
TGTGCCAGCAGTGAAGGGATGCCAGATACGCAGTATTTT
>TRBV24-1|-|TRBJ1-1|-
CATSQGRNTEAFF
TGTGCCACCAGTCAGGGGCGGAACACTGAAGCTTTCTTT
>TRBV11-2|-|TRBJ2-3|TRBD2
CASSPYFSSGRSDTQYF
TGTGCCAGCAGCCCCTACTTTTCTAGCGGGAGATCAGATACGCAGTATTTT
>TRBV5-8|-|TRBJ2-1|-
CASSSDGSSYNEQFF
TGTGCCAGCAGCTCCGACGGGAGCTCCTACAATGAGCAGTTCTTC
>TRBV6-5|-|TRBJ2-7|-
CASSYSGVAYEQYF
TGTGCCAGCAGTTACTCGGGGGTAGCCTACGAGCAGTACTTC
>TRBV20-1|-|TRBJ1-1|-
CSAEGNTEAFF
TGCAGTGCGGAGGGGAACACTGAAGCTTTCTTT
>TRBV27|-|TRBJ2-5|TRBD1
CASSLRPGGARTQYF
TGTGCCAGCAGTTTACGCCCAGGGGGCGCCAGGACCCAGTACTTC
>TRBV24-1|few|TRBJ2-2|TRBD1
CATSDLGQGARGGELFF
TGTGCCACCAGTGATTTGGGCCAGGGGGCGCGAGGCGGGGAGCTGTTTTTT
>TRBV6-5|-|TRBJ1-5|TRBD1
CASSTQGAGQPQHF
TGTGCCAGCAGTACTCAGGGGGCAGGTCAGCCCCAGCATTTT
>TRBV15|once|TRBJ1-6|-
CATSRDRGDNSPLHF
TGTGCCACCAGCAGAGACCGAGGTGATAATTCACCCCTCCACTTT
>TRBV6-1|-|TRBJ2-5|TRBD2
CASSEGGTIETQYF
TGTGCCAGCAGTGAAGGGGGGACTATAGAGACCCAGTACTTC
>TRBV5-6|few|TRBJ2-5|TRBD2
CASSLGLAGTQETQYF
TGTGCCAGCAGCCTAGGACTAGCGGGGACGCAAGAGACCCAGTACTTC
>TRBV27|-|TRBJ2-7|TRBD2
CASSPREGARYEQYF
TGTGCCAGCAGTCCGCGGGAGGGGGCAAGGTACGAGCAGTACTTC
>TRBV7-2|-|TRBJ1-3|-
CASSSVWQSSGNTIYF
TGTGCCAGCAGCTCAGTGTGGCAGAGCTCTGGAAACACCATATATTTT
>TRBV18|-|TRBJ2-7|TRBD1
CASTGDRKTNEQYF
TGTGCCAGCACCGGGGACAGGAAGACTAACGAGCAGTACTTC
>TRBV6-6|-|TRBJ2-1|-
CASSYKLTGYDEQFF
TGTGCCAGCAGTTACAAATTAACAGGCTACGATGAGCAGTTCTTC
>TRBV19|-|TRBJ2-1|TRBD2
CASSIASGTTVYNEQFF
TGTGCCAGTAGTATAGCTAGCGGGACGACCGTGTACAATGAGCAGTTCTTC
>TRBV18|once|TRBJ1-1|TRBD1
CASSPGQGVNTEAFF
TGTGCCAGCTCACCGGGACAGGGGGTAAACACTGAAGCTTTCTTT
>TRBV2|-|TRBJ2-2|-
CASSLQGTNTGELFF
TGTGCCAGCAGCTTACAGGGAACGAACACCGGGGAGCTGTTTTTT
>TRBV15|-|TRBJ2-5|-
CATSRGTGSETQYF
TGTGCCACCAGCAGGGGGACGGGCTCAGAGACCCAGTACTTC
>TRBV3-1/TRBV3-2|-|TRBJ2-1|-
CASSQGPLVGGQFF
TGTGCCAGCAGCCAAGGGCCACTAGTGGGGGGGCAGTTCTTC
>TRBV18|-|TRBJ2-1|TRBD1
CASSPQQGYHNEQFF
TGTGCCAGCTCACCACAACAGGGGTATCACAATGAGCAGTTCTTC
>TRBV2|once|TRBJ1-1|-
CASREPRVGNTEAFF
TGTGCCAGCAGGGAGCCAAGGGTGGGGAACACTGAAGCTTTCTTT
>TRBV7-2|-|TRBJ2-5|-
CASSAVGETQYF
TGTGCCAGCAGCGCCGTAGGGGAGACCCAGTACTTC
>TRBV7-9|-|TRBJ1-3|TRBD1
CASSPGQGRNTIYF
TGTGCCAGCAGCCCCGGACAGGGCCGAAACACCATATATTTT
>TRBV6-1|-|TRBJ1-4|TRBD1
CASSDPGQGSEKLFF
TGTGCCAGCAGTGACCCGGGACAGGGGAGTGAAAAACTGTTTTTT
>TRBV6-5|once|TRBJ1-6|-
CASTPFRDSPLHF
TGTGCCAGCACTCCCTTTAGGGATTCACCCCTCCACTTT
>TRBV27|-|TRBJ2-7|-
CASSLSSYEQYF
TGTGCCAGCAGTTTGTCGAGCTACGAGCAGTACTTC
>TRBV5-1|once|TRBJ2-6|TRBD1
CASSRLQDRGSGANVLTF
TGCGCCAGCAGCCGGCTCCAGGACAGGGGCTCTGGGGCCAACGTCCTGACTTTC
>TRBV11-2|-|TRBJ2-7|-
CASSLGSPEQYF
TGTGCCAGCAGCTTAGGTAGTCCCGAGCAGTACTTC
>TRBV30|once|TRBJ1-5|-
CAWNEGGFNQPQHF
TGTGCCTGGAATGAGGGGGGATTCAATCAGCCCCAGCATTTT
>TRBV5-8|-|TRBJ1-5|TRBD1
CASSPGTGVQPQHF
TGTGCCAGCAGCCCTGGGACAGGGGTTCAGCCCCAGCATTTT
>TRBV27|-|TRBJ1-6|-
CASSFLDAGSSYNSPLHF
TGTGCCAGCAGTTTTTTGGACGCTGGAAGCTCCTATAATTCACCCCTCCACTTT
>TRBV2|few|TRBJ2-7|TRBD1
CASSPDRGNTYEQYF
TGTGCCAGCAGTCCGGACAGGGGGAATACCTACGAGCAGTACTTC
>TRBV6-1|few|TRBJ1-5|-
CASSELGGGNQPQHF
TGTGCCAGCAGTGAGCTGGGAGGGGGCAATCAGCCCCAGCATTTT
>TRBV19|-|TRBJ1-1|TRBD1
CASTTGTGGAGTEAFF
TGTGCCAGTACCACCGGGACAGGGGGCGCGGGCACTGAAGCTTTCTTT
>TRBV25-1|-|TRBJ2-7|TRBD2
CASSDKGLAGAWEQYF
TGTGCCAGCAGTGATAAGGGACTAGCGGGAGCCTGGGAGCAGTACTTC
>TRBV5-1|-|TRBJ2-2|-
CASSLGLYTGELFF
TGCGCCAGCAGCTTGGGACTGTACACCGGGGAGCTGTTTTTT